The clone carrying this TCR beta chain was seen repeatedly, ten times or more. Its specificity is unknown. The V gene's germline CDR1 is SNHLY and CDR2 FYNNEI. This CDR3 comprises 15 residues. Trimming took 7 bases from V and 4 from J, leaving 17 bases between them. The data were obtained in a study of T cells in Graves' hyperthyroidism and ophthalmopathy. Findings and caveats of the study: Most clonotypes that expanded in the thyroid above 0.001 also showed up in blood.

TCR beta CDR3 region amplification was performed from RNA transcripts. The HTBI primer set was used in a first-round RT-PCR of the TCR CDR3. TCRdb called the multiplex PCR reads again in MiXCR, with one record for every CDR3 protein. Altogether fewer than 650,000 distinct CDR3 sequences are present, 46% being singletons, with the ten largest covering around two fifths. Used for diagnoses were clinical symptoms, serum thyroxine and TRAb, thyroid ultrasound and orbital computed tomography. Sequencing input: peripheral blood or thyroid tissue (not recorded which). This clonotype originated in an adult woman with Graves' disease, either hyperthyroidism or ophthalmopathy (not recorded which). The rearrangement links TRBV2 to TRBJ1-5; D unclear. The CDR3 DNA follows: TGTGCCAGCAAGCCCCTGGGCCGGGGAAATCAGCCCCAGCATTTT. This gives the protein CASKPLGRGNQPQHF.